This entry concerns a single T cell receptor (beta chain). The data belong to a study of blood T cell repertoires in COVID-19. About the study: Sources were T cells, B-cell-depleted T cells, or PBMCs; the material itself was cDNA or gDNA.

This CDR3 spans 16 amino acids. Under the authors' procedure: Scientists estimated how many nucleated cells there were by amplifying reference gene primers. The table came from immunoSEQ multiplex PCR; TCRdb's copy has only in-frame clones and leaves some out. V and J calls and clone size are copied from that table; D and trimming were computed from the DNA. The sample holds 3,500 to 4,000 clones, 89% seen once. Material: peripheral blood. This clonotype was sampled from a woman in her 70s with active COVID-19. This chain joins TRBV21-1 and TRBJ2-7; the table calls TRBD2, which could not be checked here. TRBV21-1 constitutes a pseudogene. In nucleotides, the CDR3 is TGTGCCAGCAGCATGGTGTTAGGAGGGGATTTCTACGAGCAGTACTTC. It yields the protein CASSMVLGGDFYEQYF.